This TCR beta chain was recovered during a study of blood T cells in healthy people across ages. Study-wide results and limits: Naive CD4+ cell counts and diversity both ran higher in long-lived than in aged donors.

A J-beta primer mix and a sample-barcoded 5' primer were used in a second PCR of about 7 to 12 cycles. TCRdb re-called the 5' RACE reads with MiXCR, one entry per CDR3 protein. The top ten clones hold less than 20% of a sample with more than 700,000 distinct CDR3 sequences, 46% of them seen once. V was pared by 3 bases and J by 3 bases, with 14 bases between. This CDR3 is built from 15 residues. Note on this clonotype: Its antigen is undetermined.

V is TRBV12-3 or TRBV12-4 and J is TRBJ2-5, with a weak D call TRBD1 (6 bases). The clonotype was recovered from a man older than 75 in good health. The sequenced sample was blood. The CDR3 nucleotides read TGTGCCAGCAGTTTGTCACAGGGTAACGAAGAGACCCAGTACTTC. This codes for CASSLSQGNEETQYF.